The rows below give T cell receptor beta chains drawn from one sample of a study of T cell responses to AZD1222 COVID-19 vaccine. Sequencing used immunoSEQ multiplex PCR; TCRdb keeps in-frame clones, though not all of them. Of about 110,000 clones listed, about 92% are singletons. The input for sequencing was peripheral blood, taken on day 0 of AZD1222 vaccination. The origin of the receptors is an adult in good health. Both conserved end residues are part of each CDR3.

CDR3aa: CASSQGSGSPYEQYF
j_gene: TRBJ2-7
v_gene: TRBV3-1/TRBV3-2

CDR3aa: CASSLGGQGETQYF
j_gene: TRBJ2-5
v_gene: TRBV7-8

CDR3aa: CASNRKSGGQQETQYF
j_gene: TRBJ2-5
v_gene: TRBV7-8

CDR3aa: CASSLGTVWGAGYEQYF
j_gene: TRBJ2-7
v_gene: TRBV27

CDR3aa: CASSLGGFGNEQFF
j_gene: TRBJ2-1
v_gene: TRBV11-2

CDR3aa: CASSDSLETQYF
j_gene: TRBJ2-5
v_gene: TRBV5-1

CDR3aa: CASSERDRAYNEQFF
j_gene: TRBJ2-1
v_gene: TRBV2

CDR3aa: CASSLNKDNTEAFF
j_gene: TRBJ1-1
v_gene: TRBV5-1

CDR3aa: CATYEQGLSTDTQYF
j_gene: TRBJ2-3
v_gene: TRBV28

CDR3aa: CASSPRQGMGEQYF
j_gene: TRBJ2-7
v_gene: TRBV19

CDR3aa: CASSQEDRGREKLFF
j_gene: TRBJ1-4
v_gene: TRBV4-3

CDR3aa: CASSAGTSGNTIYF
j_gene: TRBJ1-3
v_gene: TRBV6-5

CDR3aa: CASSVLQGLSGNTIYF
j_gene: TRBJ1-3
v_gene: TRBV9

CDR3aa: CASSLAQTGELFF
j_gene: TRBJ2-2
v_gene: TRBV28

CDR3aa: CAAQGQRNTEAFF
j_gene: TRBJ1-1
v_gene: TRBV10-3

CDR3aa: CASSQDQGTNQPQHF
j_gene: TRBJ1-5
v_gene: TRBV4-1

CDR3aa: CASSLAAASGYEQYF
j_gene: TRBJ2-7
v_gene: TRBV7-6

CDR3aa: CASTEVGGASDIQYF
j_gene: TRBJ2-4
v_gene: TRBV6-5

CDR3aa: CASSFEGPHYEQYF
j_gene: TRBJ2-7
v_gene: TRBV28

CDR3aa: CASSFSGGADTGELFF
j_gene: TRBJ2-2
v_gene: TRBV9

CDR3aa: CASSSQRGNKNTEAFF
j_gene: TRBJ1-1
v_gene: TRBV6-5

CDR3aa: CASTIEAGAGELFF
j_gene: TRBJ2-2
v_gene: TRBV6-5

CDR3aa: CSVKTNMNTEAFF
j_gene: TRBJ1-1
v_gene: TRBV29-1

CDR3aa: CASSLQGWYGYTF
j_gene: TRBJ1-2
v_gene: TRBV7-8

CDR3aa: CASSQDQTGGTSGYTF
j_gene: TRBJ1-2
v_gene: TRBV4-3

CDR3aa: CASSLPGQFQPQHF
j_gene: TRBJ1-5
v_gene: TRBV7-2

CDR3aa: CASSDRGKATNEKLFF
j_gene: TRBJ1-4
v_gene: TRBV10-2

CDR3aa: CSVEDRGRDTEAFF
j_gene: TRBJ1-1
v_gene: TRBV29-1

CDR3aa: CAWRDRDLRNEKLFF
j_gene: TRBJ1-4
v_gene: TRBV30

CDR3aa: CASSPRQGVDTEAFF
j_gene: TRBJ1-1
v_gene: TRBV18

CDR3aa: CASGTPGTQYF
j_gene: TRBJ2-5
v_gene: TRBV10-2

CDR3aa: CASSPGLYTGELFF
j_gene: TRBJ2-2
v_gene: TRBV6-4

CDR3aa: CASRKTGTGHGYTF
j_gene: TRBJ1-2
v_gene: TRBV6-5

CDR3aa: CASSYGGETQYF
j_gene: TRBJ2-5
v_gene: TRBV19

CDR3aa: CASSLALAGVAGELFF
j_gene: TRBJ2-2
v_gene: TRBV11-3

CDR3aa: CARGEQGLTSGANVLTF
j_gene: TRBJ2-6
v_gene: TRBV7-9

CDR3aa: CASSHRGPPRATEAFF
j_gene: TRBJ1-1
v_gene: TRBV18

CDR3aa: CASSLERGLNTEAFF
j_gene: TRBJ1-1
v_gene: TRBV5-1

CDR3aa: CAGGQDRVSGELFF
j_gene: TRBJ2-2
v_gene: TRBV2

CDR3aa: CASSQRQEGYTF
j_gene: TRBJ1-2
v_gene: TRBV4-2

CDR3aa: CASSLAGISGYTF
j_gene: TRBJ1-2
v_gene: TRBV7-8

CDR3aa: CASSRTSGKETQYF
j_gene: TRBJ2-5
v_gene: TRBV18

CDR3aa: CASSQEVRNNEQFF
j_gene: TRBJ2-1
v_gene: TRBV4-2

CDR3aa: CASSLDGTSGYEQYF
j_gene: TRBJ2-7
v_gene: TRBV7-2

CDR3aa: CASSELRAEKLFF
j_gene: TRBJ1-4
v_gene: TRBV2

CDR3aa: CASTNGGWGQPQHF
j_gene: TRBJ1-5
v_gene: TRBV19

CDR3aa: CATLRDEGNTIYF
j_gene: TRBJ1-3
v_gene: TRBV10-3

CDR3aa: CASSPRTGSGTGELFF
j_gene: TRBJ2-2
v_gene: TRBV18

CDR3aa: CASSSRTPMGTEAFF
j_gene: TRBJ1-1
v_gene: TRBV28

CDR3aa: CASSLGKGIRNYGYTF
j_gene: TRBJ1-2
v_gene: TRBV11-2

CDR3aa: CASSRDRGLTGELFF
j_gene: TRBJ2-2
v_gene: TRBV3-1/TRBV3-2

CDR3aa: CASSIERGAEAFF
j_gene: TRBJ1-1
v_gene: TRBV19

CDR3aa: CASSVRGTTNEKLFF
j_gene: TRBJ1-4
v_gene: TRBV2

CDR3aa: CSVLSGTPGGYTF
j_gene: TRBJ1-2
v_gene: TRBV29-1

CDR3aa: CASSPTGTSNNEQFF
j_gene: TRBJ2-1
v_gene: TRBV9

CDR3aa: CASSIAQGAYGYTF
j_gene: TRBJ1-2
v_gene: TRBV19

CDR3aa: CASSHNGISNYGYTF
j_gene: TRBJ1-2
v_gene: TRBV4-3

CDR3aa: CASSARDSINTEAFF
j_gene: TRBJ1-1
v_gene: TRBV9

CDR3aa: CASSPGQGAQPQHF
j_gene: TRBJ1-5
v_gene: TRBV3-1/TRBV3-2

CDR3aa: CASSSRDRLMGDSPLHF
j_gene: TRBJ1-6
v_gene: TRBV5-8